This TCR beta chain derives from a study of lymphopenia after photon versus proton radiotherapy. Study-wide results and caveats: Better survival with proton therapy was suggested as possible, not demonstrated.

Notes on this clone: Its antigen is still unknown.

Clones were read by immunoSEQ multiplex PCR, and TCRdb kept only the in-frame ones, dropping some. The table lists 89,000 or so clones, 65% to 85% of them singletons. The germline V gene has CDR1 MDHEN and CDR2 SYDVKM. The CDR3 has 12 amino acids. V dropped 6 bases and J dropped 7; count of bases not matched to a gene: 0. This specimen was peripheral blood, taken from a patient treated with proton-based radiotherapy. This TCR derives from a man in his fifties or sixties with pancreatic cancer. V and J are TRBV28 and TRBJ2-7; 13 bases match TRBD2. The CDR3 DNA follows: TGTGCCAGCAGGACTAGCGGGGGGGAGCAGTACTTC. It codes for CASRTSGGEQYF. Full variable domain (remainder filled in from reference TRBV28 and TRBJ2-7): DVKVTQSSRYLVKRTGEKVFLECVQDMDHENMFWYRQDPGLGLRLIYFSYDVKMKEKGDIPEGYSVSREKKERFSLILESASTNQTSMYLCASRTSGGEQYFGPGTRLTVT.